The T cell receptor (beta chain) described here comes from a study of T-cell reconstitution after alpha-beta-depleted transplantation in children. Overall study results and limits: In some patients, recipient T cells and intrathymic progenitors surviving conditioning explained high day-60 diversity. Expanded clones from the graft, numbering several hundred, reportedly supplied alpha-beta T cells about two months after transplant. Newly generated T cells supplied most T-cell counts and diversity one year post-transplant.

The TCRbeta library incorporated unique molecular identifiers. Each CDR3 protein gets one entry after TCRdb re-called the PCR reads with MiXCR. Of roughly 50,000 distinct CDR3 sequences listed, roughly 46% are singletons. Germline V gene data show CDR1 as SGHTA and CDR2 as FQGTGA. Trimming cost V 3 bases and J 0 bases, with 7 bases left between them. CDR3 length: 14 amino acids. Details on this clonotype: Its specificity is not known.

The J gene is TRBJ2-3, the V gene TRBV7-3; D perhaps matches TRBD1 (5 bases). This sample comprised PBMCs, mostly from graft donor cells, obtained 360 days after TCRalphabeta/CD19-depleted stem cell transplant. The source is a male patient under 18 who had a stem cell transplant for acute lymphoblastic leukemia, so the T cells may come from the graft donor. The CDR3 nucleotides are TGTGCCAGCAGCTTGGGGCGGAGCACAGATACGCAGTATTTT. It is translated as CASSLGRSTDTQYF.